Below, 5 T cell receptor beta chains from the same sample are listed, as sequenced in a study of control samples from healthy donors and cancer patients. The table came from immunoSEQ multiplex PCR; TCRdb's copy has only in-frame clones and leaves some out. The data hold about 150,000 clones, with about 94% observed a single time. The sample taken for sequencing was blood. Receptor source: a woman aged 40 to 55 in good health.

V is TRBV18 and J is TRBJ1-2; D unclear. CDR3 length: 13 amino acids. Trimming removed 3 bases from V and 8 bases from J, with 13 bases in between. Germline V gene data show CDR1 as KGHSH and CDR2 as LQKENI. The CDR3 DNA reads TGTGCCAGCTCACCCCGACAAGAATTCGGCTACACCTTC. Its translation is CASSPRQEFGYTF.

The J gene is TRBJ1-5, the V gene TRBV10-3; 7 bases agree with TRBD1. With 6 bases clipped from V and 0 bases from J, the junction kept 2 bases outside the gene matches. CDR1 is ENHRY and CDR2 is SYGVKD in the germline V gene. CDR3 length: 14 amino acids. The CDR3 coding sequence is TGTGCCATCAGCGGACAGGATAGCAATCAGCCCCAGCATTTT. This gives the protein CAISGQDSNQPQHF.

This clone was detected once. The chain is built from TRBV14 and TRBJ1-6; 10 bases map to TRBD1. J gave up 10 bases and V 4 bases, and 13 bases lay outside the gene matches. The CDR3 totals 17 residues. Per germline, CDR1 SGHDN and CDR2 FVKESK. The CDR3 region has the DNA TGTGCCAGCAGCCCCCGAGGGGGGGGACAGGGGCAGTCACCCCTCCACTTT. Protein sequence: CASSPRGGGQGQSPLHF.

This clone was found once. This chain connects TRBV11-2 to TRBJ1-2; D is uncertain. The V gene lost 4 bases and the J gene lost 4 bases, with 16 bases spanning the gap. The V gene's germline CDR1 is SGHAT and CDR2 FQNNGV. The CDR3 spans 15 residues. The CDR3 region is CASSSPRFRGYGYTF. CDR3 nucleotides: TGTGCCAGCAGCTCGCCCCGATTCCGTGGCTATGGCTACACCTTC.

As DNA, the CDR3 is TGTGCCAGCAGCCCCGGGACAGGGGAGCACGGGAAAGGCTACACCTTC. Translation gives CASSPGTGEHGKGYTF. The rearrangement uses TRBV7-9 and TRBJ1-2, with 10 bases aligning to TRBD1. The CDR3 is 16 amino acids. V lost 5 bases to trimming and J lost 8 bases; unmatched junction nucleotides: 14. Germline values: CDR1 SEHNR, CDR2 FQNEAQ (reference sequence).